This T cell receptor beta chain was sequenced during a study of blood T cell repertoires in COVID-19. Study-level background: There were acute and convalescent COVID-19 samples, and they came from the United States, Italy and Spain. T cells, B-cell-depleted T cells, or PBMCs supplied cDNA or gDNA.

The length of the CDR3 is 11 residues. V trimming: 3 bases; J trimming: 9 bases; junction bases outside the gene matches: 2. Original processing methods: How many nucleated cells were present was estimated from reference gene primer amplification. Only in-frame clones appear in the TCRdb table, and some are missing; sequencing was by immunoSEQ multiplex PCR. The D gene and trimming were derived from the DNA, and the V and J assignments and clone size from that table. The table has about 230,000 clones, around 78% seen once; the top ten hold just over 2.5%. The sequenced sample consisted of peripheral blood. The receptor was isolated from a woman between 70 and 85 years old with active or convalescent COVID-19. The chain joins TRBV12-3 or TRBV12-4 to TRBJ2-7; 7 bases agree with TRBD1. The CDR3 sequence: CASSLSGGQYF. DNA of the CDR3: TGTGCCAGCAGTTTGTCAGGGGGGCAGTACTTC.